This TCR beta chain is from a study of cytomegalovirus exposure and HLA in healthy donors. Study observations and caveats: A later analysis showed TCR association rates differing by HLA locus, peaking at DRB1 and lowest at HLA-C. Later analysis associated a missense DCLRE1C variant with TCR beta V- and J-gene trimming. TRBV6-2, TRBV6-3 and some other V segments were excluded as indistinguishable.

CDR1 and CDR2 (germline): SQVTM, ANQGSEA. Trimming took off 4 bases at V and 3 bases at J, with 3 bases between the two ends. This CDR3 is 10 amino acids long. About this clone: Its target is unknown.

Amplification used 60 Vbeta primers and 13 Jbeta primers. The assay was immunoSEQ multiplex PCR, and TCRdb's table has in-frame clones only and misses some. Here the sample table reports around 110,000 clones. This chain uses TRBV29-1 with TRBJ1-1; D remains ambiguous. The source is a man aged 35-49 years in good health and CMV-seropositive. Sequenced sample: PBMCs. CDR3 nucleotides: TGCAGCGTTGCGGACACTGAAGCTTTCTTT. This gives the protein CSVADTEAFF.